Below, 7 T cell receptor beta chains from the same sample are listed, as sequenced in a study of shared clonotypes between healthy human individuals. Here immunoSEQ multiplex PCR was the method, and the copy in TCRdb shows in-frame clones only, minus some. The sample has approximately 100,000 clones, roughly 70% seen once. Sequencing was done on a sample of memory CD8+ T cells sorted from blood. Subset: CD45RO+ cells pooled with CCR7-negative TemRA cells. The origin of the receptors is a woman between 25 and 40 years old in good health.

There are a few counts of this clone. The rearrangement joins TRBV2 to TRBJ2-1; weak D call: TRBD2 (6 bases). The CDR3 has 18 amino acids. Germline V gene lookup returns CDR1 SNHLY and CDR2 FYNNEI. The V end was cut by 1 base, the J end by 7 bases, with 23 bases between. CDR3 protein: CASSEVGIPGVRSNEQFF. For the CDR3, the DNA is TGTGCCAGCAGTGAAGTTGGTATTCCGGGGGTGCGGAGTAATGAGCAGTTCTTC.

V usage is TRBV4-1 and J usage is TRBJ2-7, with D unclear. Germline CDR1 MGHRA, CDR2 YSYEKL. This CDR3 region has 13 residues. The V gene lost 4 bases and the J gene lost 2 bases, with 9 bases spanning the gap. The CDR3 nucleotides are TGCGCCAGCAGCCCCCTCGTCACCTACGAGCAGTACTTC. It codes for CASSPLVTYEQYF.

This chain uses TRBV2 with TRBJ1-1; D may be TRBD1 (5 bases). Trimming stripped 2 bases from V and 3 bases from J, with 13 bases between. The CDR3 is 15 residues long. Germline lookup yields CDR1 SNHLY and CDR2 FYNNEI. CDR3 amino acids: CASSEWWGPDTEAFF. CDR3 DNA: TGTGCCAGCAGTGAATGGTGGGGCCCGGACACTGAAGCTTTCTTT.

The chain links TRBV29-1 to TRBJ2-1; 7 bases are shared with TRBD1. Germline V gene sequence: CDR1 SQVTM, CDR2 ANQGSEA. Trimming removed 3 bases from V and 0 bases from J; junction bases left unmatched: 5. The CDR3 runs 15 residues. Written as DNA, the CDR3 is TGCAGCGTTGATGGGACAGTTAGCTCCTACAATGAGCAGTTCTTC. It is translated as CSVDGTVSSYNEQFF.

This chain links TRBV19 with TRBJ2-7; TRBD1 matches 10 bases. Unmatched junction bases numbered 5, after V lost 4 bases and J lost 5 bases. Germline loops: CDR1 LNHDA, CDR2 SQIVND (reference sequence). CDR3 length: 14 residues. This chain's CDR3 is CASSTRTGGDEQYF. CDR3 DNA sequence: TGTGCCAGTAGTACTCGGACAGGGGGTGACGAGCAGTACTTC.

This clone was seen a handful of times. This chain uses TRBV10-3 with TRBJ1-1; D unclear. The CDR3 covers 15 residues. Germline values: CDR1 ENHRY, CDR2 SYGVKD. Trimming cost V 0 bases and J 1 base, with 9 bases left between them. CDR3 nucleotide sequence: TGTGCCATCAGTGAGTCCCGCGACGGGAACACTGAAGCTTTCTTT. Translated: CAISESRDGNTEAFF.

This clone occurred a few times. This sequence joins TRBV25-1 and TRBJ2-1; 12 nucleotides align to TRBD2. CDR1 is MGHDK and CDR2 is SYGVNS in the germline V gene. Trimming removed 3 bases from V and 4 bases from J; junction bases left unmatched: 4. There are 16 residues in the CDR3. In DNA form, the CDR3 reads TGTGCCAGCAGTGACGGGACTAGCGGGCCTTACAATGAGCAGTTCTTC. Translated: CASSDGTSGPYNEQFF.